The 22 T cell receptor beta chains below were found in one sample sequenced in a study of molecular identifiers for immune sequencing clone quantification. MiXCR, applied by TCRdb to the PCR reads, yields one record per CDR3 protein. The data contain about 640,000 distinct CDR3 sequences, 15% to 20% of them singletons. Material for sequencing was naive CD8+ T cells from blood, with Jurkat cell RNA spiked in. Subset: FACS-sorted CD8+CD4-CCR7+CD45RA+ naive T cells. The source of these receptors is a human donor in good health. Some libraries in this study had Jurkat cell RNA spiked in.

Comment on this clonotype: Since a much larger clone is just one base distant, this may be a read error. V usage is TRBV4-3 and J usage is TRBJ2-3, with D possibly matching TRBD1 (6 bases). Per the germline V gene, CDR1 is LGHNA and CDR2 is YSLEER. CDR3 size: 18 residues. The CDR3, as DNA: TGCGCCGGCAGCCAAGAGACTCGCGGACAGAGAGACACAGATACGCAGTATTTT. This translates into CAGSQETRGQRDTDTQYF.

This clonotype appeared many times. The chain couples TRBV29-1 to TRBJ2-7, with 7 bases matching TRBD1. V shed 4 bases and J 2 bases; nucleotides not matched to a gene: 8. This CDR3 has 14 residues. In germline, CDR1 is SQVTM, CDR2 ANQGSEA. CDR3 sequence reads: CSVGRGILPYEQYF. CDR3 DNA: TGCAGCGTTGGCAGGGGGATCCTCCCCTACGAGCAGTACTTC.

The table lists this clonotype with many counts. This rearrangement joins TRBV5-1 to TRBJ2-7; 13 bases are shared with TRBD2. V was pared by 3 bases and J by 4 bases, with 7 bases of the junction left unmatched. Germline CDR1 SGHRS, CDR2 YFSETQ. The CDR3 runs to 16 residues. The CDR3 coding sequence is TGCGCCAGCAGCTCGAGGGGGACTAGCGGGACTTACGAGCAGTACTTC. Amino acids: CASSSRGTSGTYEQYF.

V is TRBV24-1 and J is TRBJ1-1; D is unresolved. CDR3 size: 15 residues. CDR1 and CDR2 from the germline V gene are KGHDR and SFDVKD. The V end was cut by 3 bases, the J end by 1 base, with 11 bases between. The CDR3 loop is CATSDIGVTNTEAFF. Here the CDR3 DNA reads TGTGCCACCAGTGATATTGGGGTTACGAACACTGAAGCTTTCTTT.

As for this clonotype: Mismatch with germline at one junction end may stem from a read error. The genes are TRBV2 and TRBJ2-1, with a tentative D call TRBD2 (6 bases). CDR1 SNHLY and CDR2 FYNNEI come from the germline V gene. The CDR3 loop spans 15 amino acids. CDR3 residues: CSSSPSVLSYNEQFF. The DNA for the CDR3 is TGTTCCAGCAGCCCTAGCGTCCTCTCCTACAATGAGCAGTTCTTC.

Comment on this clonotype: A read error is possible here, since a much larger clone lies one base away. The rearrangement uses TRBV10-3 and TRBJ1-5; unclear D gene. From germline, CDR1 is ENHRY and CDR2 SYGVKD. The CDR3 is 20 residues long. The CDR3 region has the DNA TGTGCCATCAGTGAGTCCTCTATCGTCCAGCCCCAGTATAGCAATCGGCCCCAGCATTTT. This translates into CAISESSIVQPQYSNRPQHF.

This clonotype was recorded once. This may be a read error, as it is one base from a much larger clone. The DNA for the CDR3 is TGCGCCAGCAGCCAAGATAGGGAGCTACGAATCTACGGGCAGTACTTC. It codes for CASSQDRELRIYGQYF. The chain carries TRBV4-3 and TRBJ2-7, with D possibly matching TRBD2 (5 bases). Germline CDR1 is LGHNA and CDR2 is YSLEER. The CDR3 runs to 16 residues.

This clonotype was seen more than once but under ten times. The DNA for the CDR3 is TGTGCCAGCTCACTCGGGACAGGCGATATGAACACTGAAGCTTTCTTT. Translated, it gives CASSLGTGDMNTEAFF. This chain links TRBV18 with TRBJ1-1, with 8 bases matching TRBD1. Germline V gene data show CDR1 as KGHSH and CDR2 as LQKENI. This CDR3 comprises 16 residues. With 4 bases clipped from V and 0 bases from J, the junction kept 7 bases outside the gene matches. The full variable domain, completed using reference TRBV18 and TRBJ1-1, is NAGVMQNPRHLVRRRGQEARLRCSPMKGHSHVYWYRQLPEEGLKFMVYLQKENIIDESGMPKERFSAEFPKEGPSILRIQQVVRGDSAAYFCASSLGTGDMNTEAFFGQGTRLTVV.

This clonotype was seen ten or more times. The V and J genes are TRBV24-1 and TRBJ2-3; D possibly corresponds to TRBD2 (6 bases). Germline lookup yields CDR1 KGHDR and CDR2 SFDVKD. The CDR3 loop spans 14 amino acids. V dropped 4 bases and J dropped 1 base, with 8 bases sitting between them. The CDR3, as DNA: TGTGCCACCAGTGAGGGGGGAGGCACAGATACGCAGTATTTT. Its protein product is CATSEGGGTDTQYF.

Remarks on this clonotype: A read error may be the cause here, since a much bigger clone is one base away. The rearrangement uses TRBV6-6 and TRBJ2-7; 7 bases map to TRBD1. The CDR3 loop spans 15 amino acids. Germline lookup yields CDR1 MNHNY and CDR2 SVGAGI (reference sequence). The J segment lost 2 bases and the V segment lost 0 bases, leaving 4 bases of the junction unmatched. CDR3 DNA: TGTGCCAGCAGTTACTCGACAGGGAGCCCCTACGAGCAGTACTTC. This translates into CASSYSTGSPYEQYF.

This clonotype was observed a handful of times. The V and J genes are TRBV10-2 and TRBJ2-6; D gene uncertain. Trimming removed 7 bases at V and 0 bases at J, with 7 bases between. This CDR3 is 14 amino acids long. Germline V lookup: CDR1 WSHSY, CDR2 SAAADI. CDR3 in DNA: TGCGCCAGCACGGACCTCTCTGGGGCCAACGTCCTGACTTTC. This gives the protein CASTDLSGANVLTF.

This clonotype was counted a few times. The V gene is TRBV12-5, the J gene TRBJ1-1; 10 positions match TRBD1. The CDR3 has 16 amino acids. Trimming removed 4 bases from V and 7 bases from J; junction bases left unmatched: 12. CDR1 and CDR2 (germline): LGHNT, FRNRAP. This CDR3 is CASGYPDRGFVFEAFF. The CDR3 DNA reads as TGTGCTAGTGGTTATCCGGACAGGGGGTTTGTTTTTGAAGCTTTCTTT.

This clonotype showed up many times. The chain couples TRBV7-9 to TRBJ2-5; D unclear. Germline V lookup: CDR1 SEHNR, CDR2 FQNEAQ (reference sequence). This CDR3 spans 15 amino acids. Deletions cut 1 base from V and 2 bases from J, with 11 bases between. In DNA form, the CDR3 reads TGTGCCAGCAGCTTAGTTTCTATAAGACAAGAGACCCAGTACTTC. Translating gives CASSLVSIRQETQYF.

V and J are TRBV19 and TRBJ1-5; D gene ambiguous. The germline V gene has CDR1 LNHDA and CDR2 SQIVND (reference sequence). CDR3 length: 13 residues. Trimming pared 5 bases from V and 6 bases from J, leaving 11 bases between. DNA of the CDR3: TGTGCCAGTAGTGTCCGGAGGACTCAGCCCCAGCATTTT. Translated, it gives CASSVRRTQPQHF.

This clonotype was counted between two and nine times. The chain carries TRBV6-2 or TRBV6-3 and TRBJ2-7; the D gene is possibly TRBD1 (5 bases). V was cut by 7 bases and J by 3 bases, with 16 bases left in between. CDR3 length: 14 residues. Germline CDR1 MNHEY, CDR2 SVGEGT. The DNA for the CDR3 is TGTGCCAGCACCATGACAGACAGAGACTACGAGCAGTACTTC. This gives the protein CASTMTDRDYEQYF.

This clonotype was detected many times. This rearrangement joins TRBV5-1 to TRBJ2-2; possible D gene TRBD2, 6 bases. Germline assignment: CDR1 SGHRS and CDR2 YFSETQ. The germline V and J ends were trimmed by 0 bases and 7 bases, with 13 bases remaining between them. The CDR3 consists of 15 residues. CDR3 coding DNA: TGCGCCAGCAGCTTGGGCCAGGCGGGAATCGGGGAGCTGTTTTTT. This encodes CASSLGQAGIGELFF.

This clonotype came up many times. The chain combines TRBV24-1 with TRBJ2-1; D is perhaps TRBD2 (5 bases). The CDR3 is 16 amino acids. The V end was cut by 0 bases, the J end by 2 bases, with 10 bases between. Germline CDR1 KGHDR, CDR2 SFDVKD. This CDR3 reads CATSDLSGGPYNEQFF. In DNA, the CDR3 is TGTGCCACCAGTGATTTGAGCGGAGGCCCCTACAATGAGCAGTTCTTC.

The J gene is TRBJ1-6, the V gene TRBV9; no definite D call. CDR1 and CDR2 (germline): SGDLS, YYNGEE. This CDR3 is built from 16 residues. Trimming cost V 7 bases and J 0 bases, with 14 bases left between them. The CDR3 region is CASGSRGSSYNSPLHF. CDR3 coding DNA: TGTGCCAGCGGCTCCCGTGGGAGCTCCTATAATTCACCCCTCCACTTT.

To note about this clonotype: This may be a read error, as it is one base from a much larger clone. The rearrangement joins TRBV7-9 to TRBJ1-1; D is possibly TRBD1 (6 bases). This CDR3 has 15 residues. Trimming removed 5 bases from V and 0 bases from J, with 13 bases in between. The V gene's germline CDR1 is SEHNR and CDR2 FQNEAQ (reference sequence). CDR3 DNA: TGTGCCAGCAGCCACGCCGGGACACTGAACACTGAAGCTTTCTTT. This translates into CASSHAGTLNTEAFF.

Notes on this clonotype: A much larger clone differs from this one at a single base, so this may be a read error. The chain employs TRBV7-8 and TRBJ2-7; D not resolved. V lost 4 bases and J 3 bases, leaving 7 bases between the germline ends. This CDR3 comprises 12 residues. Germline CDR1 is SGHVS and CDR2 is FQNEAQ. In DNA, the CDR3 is TGTGCCAGCAGCTCGTTTGTCTACGAGCAGTACTTC. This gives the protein CASSSFVYEQYF.

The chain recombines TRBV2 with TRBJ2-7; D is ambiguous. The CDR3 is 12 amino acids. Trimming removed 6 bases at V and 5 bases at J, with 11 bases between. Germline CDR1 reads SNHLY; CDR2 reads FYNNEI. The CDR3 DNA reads TGTGCCAGCAGGACTCAAGAAAACGAGCAGTACTTC. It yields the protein CASRTQENEQYF.

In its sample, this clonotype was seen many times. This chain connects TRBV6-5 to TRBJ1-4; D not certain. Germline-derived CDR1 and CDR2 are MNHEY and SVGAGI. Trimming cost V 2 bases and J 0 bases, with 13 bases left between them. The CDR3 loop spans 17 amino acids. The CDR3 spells CASSYGLRPTTNEKLFF. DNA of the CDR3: TGTGCCAGCAGTTACGGGCTCCGCCCTACAACTAATGAAAAACTGTTTTTT.